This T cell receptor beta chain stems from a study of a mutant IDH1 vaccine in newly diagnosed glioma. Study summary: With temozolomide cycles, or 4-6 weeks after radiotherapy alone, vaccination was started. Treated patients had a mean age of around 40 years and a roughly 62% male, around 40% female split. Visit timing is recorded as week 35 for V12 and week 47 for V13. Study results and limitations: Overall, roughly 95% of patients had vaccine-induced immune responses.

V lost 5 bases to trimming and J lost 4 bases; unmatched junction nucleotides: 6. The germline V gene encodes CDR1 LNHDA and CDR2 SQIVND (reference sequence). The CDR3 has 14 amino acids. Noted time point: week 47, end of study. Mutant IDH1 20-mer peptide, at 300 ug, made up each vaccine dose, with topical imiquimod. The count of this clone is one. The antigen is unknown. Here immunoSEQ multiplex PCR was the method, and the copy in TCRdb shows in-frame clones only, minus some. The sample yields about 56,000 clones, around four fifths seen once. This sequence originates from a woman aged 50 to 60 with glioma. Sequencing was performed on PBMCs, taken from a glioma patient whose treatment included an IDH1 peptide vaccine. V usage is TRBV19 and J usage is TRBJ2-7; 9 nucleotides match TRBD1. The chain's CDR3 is CASSAAGTGYEQYF. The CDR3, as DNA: TGTGCCAGTAGTGCGGCCGGGACAGGGTACGAGCAGTACTTC.